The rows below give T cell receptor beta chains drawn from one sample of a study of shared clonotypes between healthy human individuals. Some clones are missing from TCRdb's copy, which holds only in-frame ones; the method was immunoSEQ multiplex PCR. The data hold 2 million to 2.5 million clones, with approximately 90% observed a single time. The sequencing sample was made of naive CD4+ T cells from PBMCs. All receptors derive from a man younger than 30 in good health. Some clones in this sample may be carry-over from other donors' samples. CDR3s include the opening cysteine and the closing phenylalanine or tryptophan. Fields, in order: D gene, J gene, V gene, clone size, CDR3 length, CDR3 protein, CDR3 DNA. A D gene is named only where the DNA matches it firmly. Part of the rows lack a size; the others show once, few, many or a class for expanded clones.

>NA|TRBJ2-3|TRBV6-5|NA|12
CASRSLTDTQYF
TGTGCCAGCAGGAGCCTCACAGATACGCAGTATTTT
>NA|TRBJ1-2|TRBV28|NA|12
CASSRPGQHHTF
TGTGCCAGCAGTCGACCCGGACAGCACCACACCTTC
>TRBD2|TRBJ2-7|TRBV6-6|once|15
CASSTRGLAGDEQYF
TGTGCCAGCAGTACCCGAGGACTAGCGGGAGACGAGCAGTACTTC
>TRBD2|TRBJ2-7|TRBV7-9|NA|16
CASSLEVRREGNEQYF
TGTGCCAGCAGCTTAGAGGTAAGGCGGGAGGGGAACGAGCAGTACTTC
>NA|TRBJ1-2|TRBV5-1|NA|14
CASSLGDTSMSYTF
TGCGCCAGCAGCTTGGGGGACACATCTATGAGCTACACCTTC
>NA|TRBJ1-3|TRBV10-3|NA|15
CAISESDSSGNTIYF
TGTGCCATCAGTGAATCTGACAGCTCTGGAAACACCATATATTTT
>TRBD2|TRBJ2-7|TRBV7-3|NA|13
CASSLGGDHEQYF
TGTGCCAGCAGCTTAGGGGGGGACCACGAGCAGTACTTC
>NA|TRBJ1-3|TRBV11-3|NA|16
CASSLGRGSYGNTIYF
TGTGCCAGCAGCTTAGGACGGGGGTCCTATGGAAACACCATATATTTT
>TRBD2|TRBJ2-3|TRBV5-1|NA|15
CASSLGTGTSVSLYF
TGCGCCAGCAGCTTGGGAACCGGGACTAGCGTTTCCCTGTATTTT
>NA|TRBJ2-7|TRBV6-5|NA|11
CASRHEGEQYF
TGTGCCAGCAGACACGAGGGCGAGCAGTACTTC
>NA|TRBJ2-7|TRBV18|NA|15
CASSRPGTTSYEQYF
TGTGCCAGCTCAAGGCCCGGGACAACTTCCTACGAGCAGTACTTC
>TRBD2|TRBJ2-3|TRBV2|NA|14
CASGTSGISDTQYF
TGTGCCAGCGGAACTAGCGGGATTTCGGATACGCAGTATTTT
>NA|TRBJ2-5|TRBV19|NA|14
CASSMYSQGETQYF
TGTGCCAGTAGTATGTATTCCCAGGGGGAGACCCAGTACTTC
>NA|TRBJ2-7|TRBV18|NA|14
CASSPQGTGYEQYF
TGTGCCAGCTCACCACAAGGGACTGGCTACGAGCAGTACTTC
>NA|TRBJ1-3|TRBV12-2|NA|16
CASRYATDYSGNTIYF
TGTGCAAGTCGCTACGCGACGGACTACTCTGGAAACACCATATATTTT
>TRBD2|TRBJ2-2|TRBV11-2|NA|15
CASSWTSGMTGELFF
TGTGCCAGCAGCTGGACTAGCGGTATGACCGGGGAGCTGTTTTTT
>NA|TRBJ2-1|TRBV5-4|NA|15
CASSSYPSSYNEQFF
TGTGCCAGCAGCTCCTACCCGAGCTCCTACAATGAGCAGTTCTTC
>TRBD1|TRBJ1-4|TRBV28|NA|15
CASSLVGTGNEKLFF
TGTGCCAGCAGTTTAGTTGGGACAGGGAATGAAAAACTGTTTTTT
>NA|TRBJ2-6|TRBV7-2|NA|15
CASSLAVVGANVLTF
TGTGCCAGCAGCTTAGCGGTGGTGGGGGCCAACGTCCTGACTTTC
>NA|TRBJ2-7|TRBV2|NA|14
CASSDQGYLYEQYF
TGTGCCAGCAGTGATCAAGGGTACCTATACGAGCAGTACTTC
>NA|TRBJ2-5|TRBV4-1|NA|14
CASSQTALGETQYF
TGCGCCAGCAGCCAAACGGCCCTTGGGGAGACCCAGTACTTC
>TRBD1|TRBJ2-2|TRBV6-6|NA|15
CASSPGQGSTGELFF
TGTGCCAGCAGCCCCGGACAGGGTAGCACCGGGGAGCTGTTTTTT
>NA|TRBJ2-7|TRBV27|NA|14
CASSLQGGAYEQYF
TGTGCCAGCAGTTTGCAAGGGGGGGCCTACGAGCAGTACTTC
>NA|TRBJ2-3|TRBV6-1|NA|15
CASNGQLISTDTQYF
TGTGCCAGCAACGGACAGCTGATTAGCACAGATACGCAGTATTTT
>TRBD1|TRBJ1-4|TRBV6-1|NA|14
CASSKTGKDEKLFF
TGTGCCAGCAGTAAGACAGGGAAGGATGAAAAACTGTTTTTT
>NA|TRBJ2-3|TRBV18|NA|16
CASSPGQGGSADTQYF
TGTGCCAGCTCACCCGGACAGGGCGGGAGCGCAGATACGCAGTATTTT
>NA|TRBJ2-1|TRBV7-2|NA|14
CASSLKGSYNEQFF
TGTGCCAGCAGCTTAAAGGGGTCCTACAATGAGCAGTTCTTC
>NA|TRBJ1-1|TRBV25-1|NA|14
CASRLGQLNTEAFF
TGTGCCAGCAGATTAGGACAGTTGAACACTGAAGCTTTCTTT
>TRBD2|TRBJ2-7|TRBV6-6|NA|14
CASSQGAGTYEQYF
TGTGCCAGCAGCCAAGGAGCGGGAACCTACGAGCAGTACTTC
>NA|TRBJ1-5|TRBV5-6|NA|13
CASSSSAGQPQHF
TGTGCCAGCAGCTCCTCCGCAGGCCAGCCCCAGCATTTT
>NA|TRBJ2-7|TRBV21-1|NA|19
CASSKKDLLWTRASYEQYF
TGTGCCAGCAGCAAAAAGGACCTTCTTTGGACACGAGCCTCCTACGAGCAGTACTTC
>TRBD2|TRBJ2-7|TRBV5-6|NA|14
CASSLVSGSAEQYF
TGTGCCAGCAGCTTGGTTAGCGGGAGTGCCGAGCAGTACTTC
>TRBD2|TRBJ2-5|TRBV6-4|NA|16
CASKRLAGGGEETQYF
TGTGCCAGCAAGAGACTAGCGGGAGGAGGGGAGGAGACCCAGTACTTC
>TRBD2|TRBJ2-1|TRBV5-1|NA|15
CASSIDSGRADEQFF
TGCGCCAGCAGCATTGATAGCGGGAGGGCAGATGAGCAGTTCTTC
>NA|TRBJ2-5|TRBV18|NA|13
CASSQTGSETQYF
TGTGCCAGCTCACAGACAGGCAGCGAGACCCAGTACTTC
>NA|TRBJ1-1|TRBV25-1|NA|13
CASRGTVNTEAFF
TGTGCCAGCAGGGGGACTGTGAACACTGAAGCTTTCTTT
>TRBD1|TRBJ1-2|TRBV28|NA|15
CASSTRTGRGNGYTF
TGTGCCAGCAGTACTAGGACAGGGAGAGGGAATGGCTACACCTTC
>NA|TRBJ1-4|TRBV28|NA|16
CASSLVVAPTNEKLFF
TGTGCCAGCAGTTTAGTAGTAGCTCCAACTAATGAAAAACTGTTTTTT
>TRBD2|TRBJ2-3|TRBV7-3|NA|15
CASSPAAGGPDTQYF
TGTGCCAGCAGCCCTGCAGCGGGGGGGCCGGATACGCAGTATTTT
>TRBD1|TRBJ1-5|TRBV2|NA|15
CASARHRGGNQPQHF
TGTGCCAGTGCTCGGCACAGGGGTGGCAATCAGCCCCAGCATTTT
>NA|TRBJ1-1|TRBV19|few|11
CASSGNTEAFF
TGTGCCAGCTCGGGGAACACTGAAGCTTTCTTT
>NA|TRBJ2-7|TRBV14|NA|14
CASSQVGSSYEQYF
TGTGCCAGCAGCCAAGTGGGCAGCTCCTACGAGCAGTACTTC
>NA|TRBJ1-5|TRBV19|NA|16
CASMAGDGIVNQPQHF
TGTGCCAGTATGGCAGGGGATGGTATTGTAAATCAGCCCCAGCATTTT
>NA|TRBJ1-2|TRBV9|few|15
CASSGGQQGKNGYTF
TGTGCCAGCAGCGGGGGACAACAGGGAAAAAATGGCTACACCTTC
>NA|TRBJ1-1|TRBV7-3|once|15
CASSLLGQRNTEAFF
TGTGCCAGCAGCTTGCTGGGGCAGAGGAACACTGAAGCTTTCTTT
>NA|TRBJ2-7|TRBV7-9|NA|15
CASSLVSLSSYEQYF
TGTGCCAGCAGCTTGGTCTCTTTGTCGTCCTACGAGCAGTACTTC
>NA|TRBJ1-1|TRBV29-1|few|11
CSVEGMAEAFF
TGCAGCGTTGAAGGGATGGCTGAAGCTTTCTTT
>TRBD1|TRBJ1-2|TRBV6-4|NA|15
CASSDSVRGVGGYTF
TGTGCCAGCAGTGACTCCGTCAGGGGGGTTGGAGGCTACACCTTC
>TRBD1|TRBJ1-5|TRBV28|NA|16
CASSFGGTASNQPQHF
TGTGCCAGCAGTTTTGGGGGGACAGCTAGCAATCAGCCCCAGCATTTT
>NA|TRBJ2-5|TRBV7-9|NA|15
CASSARDWYQETQYF
TGTGCCAGCAGCGCCCGGGACTGGTACCAAGAGACCCAGTACTTC
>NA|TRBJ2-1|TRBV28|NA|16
CASRAGGGLRGNEQFF
TGTGCCAGCAGGGCGGGTGGGGGGCTGCGAGGGAATGAGCAGTTCTTC
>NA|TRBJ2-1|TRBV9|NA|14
CASSVGSSYMEQFF
TGTGCCAGCAGCGTTGGGAGCTCCTACATGGAGCAGTTCTTC
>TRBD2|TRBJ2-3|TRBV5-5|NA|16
CASSFDLAGAGDTQYF
TGTGCCAGCAGCTTCGACCTAGCGGGAGCGGGAGATACGCAGTATTTT
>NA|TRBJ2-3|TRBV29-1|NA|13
CSVGGRATDTQYF
TGCAGCGTTGGAGGCAGGGCCACAGATACGCAGTATTTT
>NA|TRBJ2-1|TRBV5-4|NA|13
CASSRTGPGEQFF
TGTGCCAGCAGCCGAACAGGGCCTGGGGAGCAGTTCTTC
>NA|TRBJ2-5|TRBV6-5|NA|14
CASSYSWVQETQYF
TGTGCCAGCAGTTACTCGTGGGTTCAGGAGACCCAGTACTTC